The clone carrying this T cell receptor beta chain was observed many times. Per germline, CDR1 MRHNA and CDR2 SNTAGT. With V trimmed by 2 bases and J by 6 bases, 2 bases remained unmatched. This CDR3 region has 14 residues. As handled by the study authors: Nucleated cell number was recorded as an estimate derived from reference gene primer amplification. TCRdb keeps only in-frame clones here, not all; method: immunoSEQ multiplex PCR. D and trimming come from the DNA, and the V and J calls and clone size come from that table. The sample has 350,000 to 450,000 clones, 85% to 90% seen once; the top ten hold about 1.8%. This entry comes from a study of blood T cell repertoires in COVID-19. Study in general: Sample material is recorded as cDNA or gDNA derived from T cells, B-cell-depleted T cells, or PBMCs.

Adults between about 18 and 95 years of age took part from about 24 US areas. Two negative PCRs, clearance, or symptom resolution had been documented for recovered Cohort 3 donors. The TCR comes from a woman younger than 45 who had recovered from COVID-19. The sequenced sample was PBMCs or T cells enriched from blood (not recorded which). This chain joins TRBV6-4 and TRBJ1-2, with 11 bases fitting TRBD1. CDR3 sequence: CASSDGQGANGYTF. The CDR3 region has the DNA TGTGCCAGCAGTGACGGACAGGGGGCGAATGGCTACACCTTC.